This section outlines one TCR beta chain sequence together with its context. This clone was counted a few times. There is no known antigen for this receptor. No clone much larger than this one lies a single base away; base qualities are absent. This sample stems from a study of long-term antiretroviral therapy in people with HIV (dated by TCRdb to between 2021 and 2022). Turning to the overall study: The earliest samples were collected roughly a decade before the 2015 WHO recommendation for immediate ART, at a time when ART was usually postponed until CD4 counts fell. A total of roughly 180 cryopreserved PBMC samples were contributed to the cohort by 30 adults with confirmed HIV infection, with samples collected serially over a mean of approximately six years (range 1-12). Whether ART initiation and durable HIV suppression were associated with changes in peripheral blood TRB repertoire composition and diversity was tested in a retrospective serial study. About 40% of the 30 participants with HIV were female. Test extractions of a monoclonal T-cell line alongside approximately 36 polyclonal samples showed no cross-contamination during QIAcube processing. Here is what the overall study found, with its caveats: The samples span the years 2004 to 2017, and the ART regimens used may be less effective than current regimens. Starting ART was linked to a significant rise in TRB diversity, yet even with long-term ART the diversity remained significantly lower than in transplant donor controls. The repertoire was dominated across all time points by expanded TRB clones identified before ART initiation, although this dominance was seen to fluctuate and to decrease in many PLHIV after ART. Because cell numbers in pre-ART samples were limited, unsorted PBMC were profiled instead of sorted CD4+ and CD8+ T cells. Compared with controls, HIV repertoires had narrower CDR3 length ranges, and the network structure pointed to an antigen-experienced repertoire that shifted only slightly toward naive after ART. Inferences about post-ART repertoire changes are limited because no data were available on ART adherence, viral resistance or therapy changes. Since PBMC availability was limited, sequencing covered only the TCR beta chain, with no alpha chain pairing.

Sequencing of the TRB variable region was done with the immunoSEQ hsTCRB v3.0 assay at survey level resolution. The target sequencing depth for TRB was roughly 35,000-55,000 T-cell genomes per sample. Pooled TRB libraries were sequenced on an Illumina MiSeq with a v3 150-cycle kit. The authors' analysis ran thus. Repertoire analysis was performed in R inside a reproducible Nextflow workflow that covered QC, data transformation and analysis. LymphoSeq2, an R package for exploring AIRR-Seq data, was used to implement the custom analyses. A handful of samples that produced fewer than 5000 total TRB sequences were removed, so 190 or so HIV repertoires were analyzed. Among the roughly 190 retained HIV repertoires, 55 to 60 were collected before ART initiation and under 150 after ART initiation. Each repertoire was downsampled to 5000 TRB nucleotide sequences, and summary statistics were averaged across 100 downsampling iterations. The analysis kept only TRB sequences whose CDR3 regions were at least seven amino acids long. Diversity was measured with a Shannon entropy-derived clonality score and the Gini coefficient. In repertoire networks, the top 5000 CDR3 amino acid sequences were linked whenever an edit distance of one separated two sequences. For TRB CDR3 amino acid sequences, antigen specificity groups and MHC restriction were predicted with GLIPH2. To flag known associations with CMV, EBV, HIV or tissue antigens, CDR3 amino acid sequences were compared against VDJdb and McPAS-TCR. Pre-ART, post-ART and control groups were compared with Wilcoxon signed-rank tests and Holm-Bonferroni correction. The source is immuneACCESS, and TCRdb retained only in-frame sequences with V and J called. Part of the clones is not carried over; for the studies checked, unresolved V genes explain less than half of this, and the remainder is unexplained. V and J calls and clone size are those listed in that table; D and trimming were worked out from the DNA. A total of some 6,000 clones appear in this sample, 60% to 80% of them only once. The top ten constitute less than 20% of the sample.

V is clipped by 6 bases and J by 11 bases, and the sequence between their germline boundaries is 25 bases long. Based on the germline V gene (reference sequence), the CDR1 and CDR2 sequences are SEHNR and FQNEAQ. From cysteine to phenylalanine, the CDR3 is 15 amino acids long. CDR3 DNA is the only sequence kept; it has 45 bases, read in frame from the first base. To be included, a participant needed at least one PBMC sample from before ART initiation plus at least two post-ART samples. Every participant with HIV received treatment in the United States of America. Before DNA extraction, cryopreserved samples of roughly 0.9-10 million PBMC were thawed and then washed. At the time of the earliest PBMC sample for each participant with HIV, ages ranged from about 20 to 54 years. Per participant, PBMC samples came from 1-4 timepoints prior to ART initiation and 2-8 timepoints following ART initiation, for a median of 7 samples. Serial HIV viral load, CD4+ T-cell count, ART history and demographic data were obtained for every participant. Genomic DNA was extracted from unsorted PBMC with a Qiagen kit on a QIAcube, with processing performed in batches of 12 samples.

The clonotype originates from a middle-aged man with HIV. Source: unsorted PBMCs, taken 0.5 years before starting antiretroviral therapy. The chain is encoded by TRBV7-9 joined to TRBJ1-1; the D gene is perhaps TRBD1, on 5 matching bases. The CDR3 protein sequence reads: CASRPIDSRGGEAFF. In nucleotide form, the sequence is TGTGCCAGCAGACCTATTGACAGCCGAGGTGGTGAGGCTTTCTTT.